The 11 T cell receptor beta chains below come from one sample, sequenced in a study of CD8 T cells in Susac syndrome. Random hexamers primed reverse transcription of about 0.5 to 1 ug RNA. TCRdb re-called the immunoSEQ multiplex PCR reads with MiXCR, one entry per CDR3 protein. The top ten clones hold approximately 0.094% of a sample with under 200,000 distinct CDR3 sequences, around 95% of them seen once. The sample taken for sequencing was CD4+ T cells from PBMCs. These receptors were collected from a human donor in good health.

The chain combines TRBV18 with TRBJ2-7; 11 positions match TRBD1. Germline V CDR1 and CDR2: KGHSH, LQKENI. The CDR3 runs 15 residues. The junction had 7 bases not matched to a gene; V was cut back by 6 bases and J by 3 bases. Here the CDR3 reads CASSPSGTGGYEQYF. In DNA, the CDR3 is TGTGCCAGCTCCCCGTCCGGGACAGGGGGCTACGAGCAGTACTTC.

J is TRBJ1-5 and V is TRBV20-1; TRBD1 matches at 8 bases. CDR1 and CDR2 (germline): DFQATT, SNEGSKA (reference sequence). This CDR3 is 13 amino acids long. V dropped 5 bases and J dropped 7; count of bases not matched to a gene: 7. CDR3 protein: CSAGTGGWQPQHF. The CDR3 nucleotides read TGCAGTGCTGGAACAGGGGGATGGCAGCCCCAGCATTTT.

V and J are TRBV20-1 and TRBJ2-1; D might be TRBD1 (6 bases). The V gene's germline CDR1 is DFQATT and CDR2 SNEGSKA (reference sequence). The germline V and J ends were trimmed by 1 base and 6 bases, with 13 bases remaining between them. This CDR3 is built from 14 residues. For the CDR3, the DNA is TGCAGTGCTAGAGGATCGTGGGGGCCCAATGAGCAGTTCTTC. Protein: CSARGSWGPNEQFF.

This chain uses TRBV29-1 with TRBJ1-2; 9 nucleotides agree with TRBD1. V shed 7 bases and J 5 bases; nucleotides not matched to a gene: 8. The length of the CDR3 is 13 residues. The germline gives CDR1 SQVTM, CDR2 ANQGSEA. The CDR3: CSARDREGYGYTF. For the CDR3, the DNA is TGCAGCGCAAGGGACAGGGAAGGGTATGGCTACACCTTC.

The J gene is TRBJ1-5, the V gene TRBV20-1; tentatively, D is TRBD1 (5 bases). The V and J ends lost 6 bases and 2 bases respectively, with 20 bases between them. Germline V gene data show CDR1 as DFQATT and CDR2 as SNEGSKA (reference sequence). CDR3 size: 16 residues. The CDR3 DNA reads as TGCAGTGCAGGGACGGGGGGGTTCTTACGCAATCAGCCCCAGCATTTT. Protein: CSAGTGGFLRNQPQHF.

The chain couples TRBV18 to TRBJ1-5; D is perhaps TRBD1 (5 bases). The CDR3 runs 16 residues. Germline V gene sequence: CDR1 KGHSH, CDR2 LQKENI. Trimming stripped 2 bases from V and 3 bases from J, with 14 bases between. Written as DNA, the CDR3 is TGTGCCAGCTCACCAAAGGGAGGGGAGCACAATCAGCCCCAGCATTTT. Translated, it gives CASSPKGGEHNQPQHF.

This clonotype showed up just a few times. The rearrangement links TRBV6-1 to TRBJ2-7; TRBD2 aligns across 8 bases. Per the germline V gene, CDR1 is MNHNS and CDR2 is SASEGT. The CDR3 consists of 17 residues. The V segment lost 7 bases and the J segment 3 bases; nucleotides outside the gene matches: 17. The CDR3 protein is CASILAKKLAAYYEQYV. For the CDR3, the DNA is TGTGCCAGCATCCTAGCGAAGAAACTAGCGGCTTACTACGAGCAGTACGTC.

The genes are TRBV7-6 and TRBJ1-5; D gene ambiguous. This CDR3 region has 13 residues. Trimming took 5 bases from V and 4 from J, leaving 9 bases between them. Germline CDR1 and CDR2: SGHVS and FNYEAQ. Written as DNA, the CDR3 is TGTGCCAGCAGCGCCGACCTAAATCAGCCCCAGCATTTT. This translates into CASSADLNQPQHF.

V usage is TRBV12-3 or TRBV12-4 and J usage is TRBJ2-1; possible D gene TRBD2, 5 bases. The CDR3 is made up of 15 amino acids. With 3 bases removed from V and 6 bases from J, the gap between germline ends came to 15 bases. CDR3 residues: CASSLTVLEGNEQFF. CDR3 in DNA: TGTGCCAGCAGTTTGACGGTCCTAGAGGGCAATGAGCAGTTCTTC.

The V and J genes are TRBV7-2 and TRBJ1-1, with 8 bases aligning to TRBD1. This CDR3 has 15 amino acids. V was pared by 0 bases and J by 1 base, with 1 base of the junction left unmatched. Per germline, CDR1 SGHTA and CDR2 FQGNSA. In DNA form, the CDR3 reads TGTGCCAGCAGCTTAGCGACAGGGGAGAACACTGAAGCTTTCTTT. It codes for CASSLATGENTEAFF.

The rearrangement uses TRBV30 and TRBJ2-7; 7 nucleotides align to TRBD2. The CDR3 is 13 amino acids. J was trimmed by 12 bases and V by 4 bases; bases with no gene match: 15. Per germline, CDR1 GTSNPN and CDR2 SVGIG (reference sequence). As DNA, the CDR3 is TGTGCCTGGACCCTAAGGGAGGGGCTACCTCTGTACGTC. It encodes CAWTLREGLPLYV.